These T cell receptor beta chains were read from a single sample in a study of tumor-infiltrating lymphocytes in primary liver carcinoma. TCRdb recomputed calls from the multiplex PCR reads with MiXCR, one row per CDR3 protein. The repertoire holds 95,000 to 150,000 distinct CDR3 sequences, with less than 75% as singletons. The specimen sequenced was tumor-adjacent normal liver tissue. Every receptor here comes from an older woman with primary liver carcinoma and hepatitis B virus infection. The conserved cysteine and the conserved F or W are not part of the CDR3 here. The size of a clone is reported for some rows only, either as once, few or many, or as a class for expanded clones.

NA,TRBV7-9,ASSLEAGTAYEQY
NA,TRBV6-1,ARSLRTNGTKLASYNEQF
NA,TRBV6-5,ASSYSRGLRTSGISPDEHF
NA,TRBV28,ASSHSESPYEQY
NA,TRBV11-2,ASSFSWETSYEEY
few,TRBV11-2,TSSCTSGREQF
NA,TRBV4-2,GSSQDPVGQGGYEQY
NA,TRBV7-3,ATSPMGGRGFEQF
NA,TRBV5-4,ASSMGGDTQY
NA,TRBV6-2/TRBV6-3,AGSYSPEILEGYT
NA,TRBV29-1,SASMAVLNTEAF
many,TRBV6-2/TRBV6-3,ASSYPGYNEQF
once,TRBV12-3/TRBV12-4,ASTLAGLSTEAF
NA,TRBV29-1,SVGGSSATGELF
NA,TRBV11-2,ASSLSTQGYNEQF
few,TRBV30,AWSASEVPQPQH
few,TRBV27,ANSLVTRGNEQF
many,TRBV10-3,AIRDYGAPLSNYGYT
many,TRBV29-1,SVEDPPGRYLY
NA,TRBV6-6,ASSYQGAGRPQH
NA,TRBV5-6,ASTRRAITDTQY
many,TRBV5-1,ASSPRTTHTEAF
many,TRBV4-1,ASSQSEVGSYNEQF
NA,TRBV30,AYPIAGGIGDTQY
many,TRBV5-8,ASSTRQTNTEAF
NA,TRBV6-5,ANSYSVGSATYNSPLH
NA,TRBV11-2,VNSFGFLGGTQY
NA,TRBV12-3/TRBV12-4,GSSTRGRAVYGYT
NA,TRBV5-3,TRSLRRKLNTEAF
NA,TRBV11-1,ASNPRTAGVREQF
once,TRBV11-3,ARSFDRGLVPGQY
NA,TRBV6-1,ASSSGSGGQYYDQY